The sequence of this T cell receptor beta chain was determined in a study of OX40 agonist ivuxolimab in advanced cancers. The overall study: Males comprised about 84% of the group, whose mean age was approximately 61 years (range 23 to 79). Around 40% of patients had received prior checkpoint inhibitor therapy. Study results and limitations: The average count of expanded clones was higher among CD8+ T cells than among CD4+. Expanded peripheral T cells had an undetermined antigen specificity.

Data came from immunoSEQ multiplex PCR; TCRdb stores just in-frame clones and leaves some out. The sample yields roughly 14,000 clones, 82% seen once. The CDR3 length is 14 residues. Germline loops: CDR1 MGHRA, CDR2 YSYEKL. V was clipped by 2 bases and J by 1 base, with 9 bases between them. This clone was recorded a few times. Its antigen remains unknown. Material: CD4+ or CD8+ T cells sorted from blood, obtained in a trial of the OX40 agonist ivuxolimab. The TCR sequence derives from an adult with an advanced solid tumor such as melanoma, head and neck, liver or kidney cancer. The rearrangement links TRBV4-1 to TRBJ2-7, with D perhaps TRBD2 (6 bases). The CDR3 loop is CASSQQGGSYEQYF. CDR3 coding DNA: TGCGCCAGCAGCCAACAAGGAGGGTCCTACGAGCAGTACTTC.